This entry lists 18 T cell receptor beta chains sequenced from one sample in a study of blood T cells in healthy people across ages (dated by TCRdb to 2015 to 2017). Receptor libraries were prepared by 5' RACE. TCRdb records Illumina HiSeq 2500 as the sequencer. A second PCR of roughly 7 to 11 cycles was performed with a sample-barcoded 5' primer and a J-beta primer mix. Starting from the raw public reads, TCRdb applied fastp trimming at Q25, assembled clones with MiXCR and retained in-frame beta chains. For every CDR3 protein sequence, its rows merge into one entry that carries the most common genes and DNA. The sample contains approximately 800,000 distinct CDR3 sequences, roughly 25% of them found a single time. The top ten constitute under 4.5% of the sample. Separately, the same data were catalogued under a study of T cells of mothers and their children.

The sample taken for sequencing was blood. Receptors originate from a boy aged 5 to 17 in good health.

This clonotype was found a few times. CDR3 in DNA: TGCAGTGCTAGTGATATTCGGGGAGCGGGCAATGAGCAGTTCTTC. This gives the protein CSASDIRGAGNEQFF. The V and J genes are TRBV20-1 and TRBJ2-1; D is perhaps TRBD2 (6 bases). V was pared by 3 bases and J by 6 bases, with 18 bases between. Germline-derived CDR1 and CDR2 are DFQATT and SNEGSKA (reference sequence). The CDR3 sequence is 15 residues long.

This clonotype was detected only a few times. V is TRBV7-9 and J is TRBJ2-5, with 10 bases fitting TRBD1. The CDR3 has 13 amino acids. The V and J ends lost 11 bases and 4 bases, in that order; junction bases with no gene match: 7. The germline V gene has CDR1 SEHNR and CDR2 FQNEAQ (reference sequence). Here the CDR3 DNA reads TGTGCCCCCGGGACAGGGGTCGGAGAGACCCAGTACTTC. This gives the protein CAPGTGVGETQYF.

The chain couples TRBV4-2 to TRBJ2-5, with TRBD2 matching over 10 bases. J was trimmed by 6 bases and V by 0 bases; bases with no gene match: 7. This CDR3 is built from 16 residues. Germline V gives CDR1 LGHNA, CDR2 YNFKEQ. CDR3 protein: CASSQDSGAGGKTQYF. CDR3 nucleotide sequence: TGTGCCAGCAGCCAAGATAGCGGAGCGGGAGGGAAGACCCAGTACTTC.

This clonotype showed up just a few times. This sequence joins TRBV7-2 and TRBJ1-6; TRBD1 is a possible D gene (5 bases). The length of the CDR3 is 13 residues. The V gene's germline CDR1 is SGHTA and CDR2 FQGNSA. Trimming cost V 1 base and J 12 bases, with 10 bases left between them. CDR3 in amino acids: CASSLDQGGPLHF. For the CDR3, the DNA is TGTGCCAGCAGCTTAGACCAGGGAGGACCCCTCCACTTT. The variable domain in full, completed from reference TRBV7-2 and TRBJ1-6, reads GAGVSQSPSNKVTEKGKDVELRCDPISGHTALYWYRQSLGQGLEFLIYFQGNSAPDKSGLPSDRFSAERTGGSVSTLTIQRTQQEDSAVYLCASSLDQGGPLHFGNGTRLTVT.

This clonotype was recorded a few times. The chain has TRBV3-1 and TRBJ1-2, with D uncertain. This CDR3 has 14 amino acids. The germline CDR1 and CDR2 sequences are LGHDT and YNNKEL (reference sequence). Trimming cost V 4 bases and J 4 bases, with 13 bases left between them. In DNA form, the CDR3 reads TGTGCCAGCAGCCCCCCATCCCCGGGCTATGGCTACACCTTC. This sequence encodes CASSPPSPGYGYTF.

This chain links TRBV7-9 with TRBJ1-2, with no clear D. The CDR3 contains 16 residues. In germline, CDR1 is SEHNR, CDR2 FQNEAQ (reference sequence). The germline V and J ends were trimmed by 0 bases and 7 bases, with 18 bases remaining between them. The CDR3 DNA is TGTGCCAGCAGCTTAGCCCATACCCCGTTGAGAGTTGGCTACACCTTC. Encoded protein: CASSLAHTPLRVGYTF.

This clonotype appeared a few times. The chain links TRBV29-1 to TRBJ2-5; D uncertain. The J call may not be correct, given that the DNA end is closer to TRBJ2-7. CDR3 size: 10 residues. Looked up from germline, CDR1 is SQVTM and CDR2 is ANQGSEA. CDR3 sequence (DNA): TGCAGCGTTGTCGATCTCGAGCAGTACTTC. Protein product: CSVVDLEQYF.

Only one count was recorded for this clonotype. V is TRBV20-1 and J is TRBJ1-2, with TRBD1 matching over 9 bases. CDR1 and CDR2 from the germline V gene are DFQATT and SNEGSKA (reference sequence). The CDR3 totals 14 residues. V shed 5 bases, J shed 4 bases, and the junction held 8 bases outside the gene matches. The CDR3 spells CSASTGGGSYGYTF. CDR3 sequence (DNA): TGCAGTGCTTCTACAGGGGGCGGGAGCTATGGCTACACCTTC.

This rearrangement joins TRBV29-1 to TRBJ2-7; TRBD1 aligns across 8 bases. The J segment lost 1 base and the V segment lost 2 bases, leaving 1 base of the junction unmatched. This CDR3 contains 13 residues. Germline V gene sequence: CDR1 SQVTM, CDR2 ANQGSEA. The DNA of the CDR3 is TGCAGCGTTGAACAGGGGGCTTCCTACGAGCAGTACTTC. Its translation is CSVEQGASYEQYF.

This clonotype was counted only a few times. The CDR3 reads CASSQATGLAGLETQYF. The CDR3 bases are TGTGCCAGCAGCCAAGCTACGGGACTAGCGGGGTTGGAGACCCAGTACTTC. The V gene is TRBV4-2, the J gene TRBJ2-5; the match to TRBD2 covers 13 bases. This CDR3 spans 17 amino acids. J lost 5 bases, V lost 1 base, and 7 bases had no gene match. The V gene's germline CDR1 is LGHNA and CDR2 YNFKEQ.

This clonotype came up many times. The junction and the germline gene differ at one end; a read error may be behind it. This sequence joins TRBV7-9 and TRBJ2-5; D call uncertain. Germline values: CDR1 SEHNR, CDR2 FQNEAQ (reference sequence). The CDR3 loop spans 12 amino acids. The CDR3 is CASSLVEETQYF. In nucleotides, the CDR3 is TGTGCCAGCAGTTTAGTAGAGGAGACCCAGTACTTC.

The chain couples TRBV2 to TRBJ1-2; D not certain. Trimming removed 10 bases at V and 6 bases at J, with 15 bases between. Germline CDR1 is SNHLY and CDR2 is FYNNEI. This CDR3 is 12 amino acids long. The CDR3 loop reads CATRREENGYTF. CDR3 coding DNA: TGTGCCACTCGAAGGGAGGAGAATGGCTACACCTTC.

This clonotype has a single count. CDR3 sequence (DNA): TGCAGCGTCACAACTCTAGCGGACAACTGCGAGCAGTACTTC. Translation gives CSVTTLADNCEQYF. This chain joins TRBV29-1 and TRBJ2-7, with TRBD2 matching 7 bases. V shed 6 bases, J shed 6 bases, and the junction held 14 bases outside the gene matches. CDR1 is SQVTM, CDR2 ANQGSEA, per germline. CDR3 length: 14 amino acids.

The table lists this clonotype with a few counts. The chain links TRBV9 to TRBJ2-2, with D perhaps matching TRBD1 (6 bases). Germline lookup yields CDR1 SGDLS and CDR2 YYNGEE. The CDR3 consists of 16 residues. The ends were cut back, 4 bases at V and 0 bases at J, with 13 bases in the middle. CDR3 sequence: CASSPRWGPNTGELFF. The CDR3 coding sequence is TGTGCCAGCAGCCCCCGCTGGGGGCCGAACACCGGGGAGCTGTTTTTT.

This clonotype has only a few counts. The chain couples TRBV20-1 to TRBJ1-3; D might be TRBD1 (6 bases). Germline-derived CDR1 and CDR2 are DFQATT and SNEGSKA (reference sequence). The CDR3 totals 13 residues. With 6 bases removed from V and 2 bases from J, the gap between germline ends came to 11 bases. This CDR3 is CSATWGPGNTIYF. DNA for the CDR3: TGCAGTGCCACTTGGGGGCCTGGAAACACCATATATTTT.

V is TRBV9 and J is TRBJ2-5, with TRBD1 as a possible D gene (7 bases). Germline lookup yields CDR1 SGDLS and CDR2 YYNGEE. The V end was cut by 4 bases, the J end by 2 bases, with 18 bases between. The CDR3 has 16 residues. The CDR3 coding sequence is TGTGCCAGCAGCTCCCAGGGAGGACAGGTTCAAGAGACCCAGTACTTC. Its translation is CASSSQGGQVQETQYF.

The chain carries TRBV28 and TRBJ2-1, with 12 bases lining up with TRBD2. The J call could be wrong; TRBJ2-5 is a better fit for the DNA end. There are 15 residues in the CDR3. Germline values: CDR1 MDHEN, CDR2 SYDVKM. CDR3 nucleotides: TGTGCCAGCAGTTTACTAGCGGGGGGGCTTGGGACCCAGTACTTC. It is translated as CASSLLAGGLGTQYF.

J is TRBJ1-2 and V is TRBV6-6; D unclear. The CDR3 length is 16 residues. V dropped 4 bases and J dropped 2 bases, with 17 bases sitting between them. Looked up from germline, CDR1 is MNHNY and CDR2 is SVGAGI (reference sequence). This chain's CDR3 is CASSFSGGQPNYGYTF. CDR3 DNA: TGTGCCAGCAGTTTTTCTGGCGGGCAGCCAAACTATGGCTACACCTTC.